Included here is one TCR beta chain sequence, with context. This specimen belongs to a study of cytomegalovirus exposure and HLA in healthy donors. 13 Jbeta primers and 60 Vbeta primers were used for the PCR. Profiling relied on immunoSEQ multiplex PCR, and the TCRdb table lists in-frame clones only, not all of them. Of 200,000 to 250,000 clones in the sample, 70% to 85% were seen once. The germline CDR1 and CDR2 sequences are SNHLY and FYNNEI. The trim removed 4 bases at V and 5 bases at J, leaving 8 bases unmatched. This CDR3 contains 15 residues. This chain connects TRBV2 to TRBJ2-5, with 9 bases that match TRBD2. The receptor's source is a woman aged 40 to 55 in good health and CMV-seronegative. Source material: PBMCs. The CDR3 nucleotides read TGTGCCAGCAGTGCGGCGCGGGGGGGCGAGGAGACCCAGTACTTC. It yields the protein CASSAARGGEETQYF.